One and the same sample provided the 10 T cell receptor beta chains below, sequenced in a study of T cells in Graves' hyperthyroidism and ophthalmopathy. The investigators amplified TCR beta CDR3 regions from RNA transcripts. Using the HTBI primer set, a first-round RT-PCR was run on the TCR CDR3. TCRdb used MiXCR to reprocess the multiplex PCR reads, holding one entry per CDR3 protein. The sample lists about 380,000 distinct CDR3 sequences, about 14% occurring once. Sequenced material: blood. All receptors come from a woman aged 55-70 years with Graves' hyperthyroidism.

The chain uses TRBV7-9 and TRBJ2-1; 11 bases match TRBD2. V gave up 5 bases and J gave up 4 bases; unmatched junction bases: 10. Germline-derived CDR1 and CDR2 are SEHNR and FQNEAQ (reference sequence). The CDR3 loop spans 17 amino acids. In DNA form, the CDR3 reads TGTGCCAGCAGCGCACGTCTAGCGGGAGGTTTTTACAATGAGCAGTTCTTC. Its translation is CASSARLAGGFYNEQFF.

About this clonotype itself: A much larger clone sits a single nucleotide away, making a read error possible. The chain has TRBV5-1 and TRBJ1-1; TRBD1 is a possible D gene (5 bases). Germline loops: CDR1 SGHRS, CDR2 YFSETQ. The length of the CDR3 is 15 residues. The V and J ends lost 3 bases and 4 bases respectively, with 16 bases between them. CDR3 sequence: CASSSGTIRSTEAFF. CDR3 nucleotide sequence: TGCGCCAGCAGCTCGGGGACGATTCGGAGCACTGAAGCTTTCTTT.

Ten or more counts support this clonotype. The rearrangement links TRBV18 to TRBJ1-1, with D possibly matching TRBD1 (5 bases). Per the germline V gene, CDR1 is KGHSH and CDR2 is LQKENI. V lost 3 bases and J lost 4, with 21 bases in between. The CDR3 contains 17 residues. The CDR3 nucleotides are TGTGCCAGCTCACCCCGCCGGGAGGGGTGGAGCGGCACTGAAGCTTTCTTT. Translating it yields CASSPRREGWSGTEAFF.

This clonotype was counted at least ten times. The chain recombines TRBV20-1 with TRBJ2-3; 10 positions match TRBD1. J lost 6 bases, V lost 1 base, and 7 bases had no gene match. Germline CDR1 and CDR2: DFQATT and SNEGSKA (reference sequence). This CDR3 comprises 15 residues. The CDR3 sequence is CSARGDRGSVDTQYF. The CDR3 DNA is TGCAGTGCTAGAGGGGACAGGGGAAGCGTGGATACGCAGTATTTT.

The CDR3 region is CASSYRAQGSNEQFF. In DNA form, the CDR3 reads TGTGCCAGCAGTTATCGGGCTCAGGGCAGCAATGAGCAGTTCTTC. The rearrangement uses TRBV6-7 and TRBJ2-1; tentative D call: TRBD1 (5 bases). TRBV6-7 is filed as an ORF, its function uncertain. With 3 bases removed from V and 6 bases from J, the gap between germline ends came to 15 bases. CDR3 size: 15 residues.

This clonotype has a count of ten or more. The chain couples TRBV11-2 to TRBJ2-3; D perhaps matches TRBD2 (6 bases). Trimming left V 1 base short and J 4 bases short, with 30 bases between. CDR1 SGHAT and CDR2 FQNNGV come from the germline V gene. The CDR3 is 21 amino acids. Written as DNA, the CDR3 is TGTGCCAGCAGCTTAGGTCCCCCCGTGGCGGGAAGAGCGGGTCGCGCAGATACGCAGTATTTT. Translated: CASSLGPPVAGRAGRADTQYF. Filled out from reference TRBV11-2 and TRBJ2-3, the complete variable domain reads EAGVAQSPRYKIIEKRQSVAFWCNPISGHATLYWYQQILGQGPKLLIQFQNNGVVDDSQLPKDRFSAERLKGVDSTLKIQPAKLEDSAVYLCASSLGPPVAGRAGRADTQYFGPGTRLTVL.

The V call is TRBV2, the J call TRBJ1-4; no clear D gene. This CDR3 spans 14 amino acids. Trimming shortened V by 5 bases and J by 8 bases, and 15 bases separated the two germline ends. The germline gives CDR1 SNHLY, CDR2 FYNNEI. The DNA for the CDR3 is TGTGCCAGCAGTACTACACGGGCAATCGAAAAACTGTTTTTT. Amino acids: CASSTTRAIEKLFF.

The V call is TRBV28, the J call TRBJ2-7; TRBD2 aligns across 7 bases. The CDR3 sequence is 14 residues long. J gave up 2 bases and V 5 bases, and 6 bases lay outside the gene matches. Germline values: CDR1 MDHEN, CDR2 SYDVKM. The DNA of the CDR3 is TGTGCCAGCAGTGGCGGGAGTGTCACCTACGAGCAGTACTTC. It codes for CASSGGSVTYEQYF.

This clonotype came up many times. The gene calls are TRBV18 and TRBJ2-2; D ambiguous. V lost 3 bases and J lost 4, with 15 bases in between. The CDR3 totals 16 residues. Per germline, CDR1 KGHSH and CDR2 LQKENI. CDR3 DNA sequence: TGTGCCAGCTCACCCAATGGGCCAGGAGTCACCGGGGAGCTGTTTTTT. Translation: CASSPNGPGVTGELFF.

This clonotype occurred many times. The J gene is TRBJ2-7, the V gene TRBV3-1; the D is unclear. The CDR3 totals 14 residues. The germline V gene has CDR1 LGHDT and CDR2 YNNKEL (reference sequence). V was shortened by 4 bases and J by 2 bases, with 12 bases between the two germline ends. The DNA of the CDR3 is TGTGCCAGCAGCCCGCCCTTAAAACCCTACGAGCAGTACTTC. Encoded protein: CASSPPLKPYEQYF.